This is a list of T cell receptor beta chains from one sample in a study of cytomegalovirus exposure and HLA in healthy donors. Produced via immunoSEQ multiplex PCR; TCRdb's table is partial and in-frame only. The data hold 200,000 to 250,000 clones, with about 81% observed a single time. Material for sequencing was PBMCs. These receptors all come from a woman aged 40 to 50 in good health and CMV-seropositive. Each CDR3 is given with its conserved first and last residue. The order of the fields is V gene, J gene, D gene, clone size, CDR3 DNA, CDR3 protein. A D gene is named only where the DNA matches it firmly. Clone size, where shown, is once, few, many, or a class for clones that have expanded.

V gene: TRBV18
J gene: TRBJ2-3
D gene: .
clone size: .
CDR3 DNA: TGTGCCAGCTCACCACTGAGGCAAGCAGATACGCAGTATTTT
CDR3 protein: CASSPLRQADTQYF

V gene: TRBV5-6
J gene: TRBJ1-1
D gene: TRBD1
clone size: .
CDR3 DNA: TGTGCCAGCAGCCCGGGACAGGGAGTGAACACTGAAGCTTTCTTT
CDR3 protein: CASSPGQGVNTEAFF

V gene: TRBV30
J gene: TRBJ2-7
D gene: .
clone size: .
CDR3 DNA: TGTGCCTGGAGAAGGGGGACCTACGAGCAGTACTTC
CDR3 protein: CAWRRGTYEQYF

V gene: TRBV7-3
J gene: TRBJ2-1
D gene: TRBD2
clone size: .
CDR3 DNA: TGTTCCAGCAGCTACGGACTAGCCCCCTCCTACAATGAGCAGTTCTTC
CDR3 protein: CSSSYGLAPSYNEQFF

V gene: TRBV6-6
J gene: TRBJ2-3
D gene: .
clone size: .
CDR3 DNA: TGTGCCAGCAGCCGCCCTGGTGTTCTGGCCACAGATACGCAGTATTTT
CDR3 protein: CASSRPGVLATDTQYF

V gene: TRBV29-1
J gene: TRBJ1-2
D gene: TRBD1
clone size: .
CDR3 DNA: TGCAGCGCCGAAAAGGCCCCCGGGACAGGGGCATGGAATGGCTACACCTTC
CDR3 protein: CSAEKAPGTGAWNGYTF

V gene: TRBV5-1
J gene: TRBJ1-1
D gene: .
clone size: .
CDR3 DNA: TGCGCCAGCAGCTTGGAGGCCCAGGGTGGGACTGAAGCTTTCTTT
CDR3 protein: CASSLEAQGGTEAFF

V gene: TRBV4-1
J gene: TRBJ2-7
D gene: .
clone size: .
CDR3 DNA: TGCGCCAGCAGCCAAGTGGGCAGCTTGCGATCGGGAGAGCAGTACTTC
CDR3 protein: CASSQVGSLRSGEQYF

V gene: TRBV5-6
J gene: TRBJ2-3
D gene: TRBD1
clone size: .
CDR3 DNA: TGTGCCAGCAGCACCGGACAGGGGGCAACAGATACGCAGTATTTT
CDR3 protein: CASSTGQGATDTQYF

V gene: TRBV2
J gene: TRBJ1-4
D gene: .
clone size: .
CDR3 DNA: TGTGCCAGCAGTGCTTCTGGGCTTAATGAAAAACTGTTTTTT
CDR3 protein: CASSASGLNEKLFF

V gene: TRBV7-9
J gene: TRBJ2-7
D gene: TRBD1
clone size: .
CDR3 DNA: TGTTCCAGCAGCTTAGCAACAGGGGATCAGTACTTC
CDR3 protein: CSSSLATGDQYF

V gene: TRBV7-9
J gene: TRBJ1-1
D gene: .
clone size: few
CDR3 DNA: TGTGCCAGCAGCCCGGTAGGGGGAAACACTGAAGCTTTCTTT
CDR3 protein: CASSPVGGNTEAFF

V gene: TRBV10-3
J gene: TRBJ2-2
D gene: TRBD2
clone size: .
CDR3 DNA: TGTGCCATCAGTGAGAGCGGGAGGGCCTTAACCGGGGAGCTGTTTTTT
CDR3 protein: CAISESGRALTGELFF

V gene: TRBV5-5
J gene: TRBJ1-1
D gene: .
clone size: few
CDR3 DNA: TGTGCCAGCAGCTTGGGCAGATTGAACACTGAAGCTTTCTTT
CDR3 protein: CASSLGRLNTEAFF

V gene: TRBV11-2
J gene: TRBJ2-2
D gene: .
clone size: .
CDR3 DNA: TGTGCCAGCACCCAGGGGGGTAGTTTTGGCACCGGGGAGCTGTTTTTT
CDR3 protein: CASTQGGSFGTGELFF

V gene: TRBV19
J gene: TRBJ2-1
D gene: TRBD1
clone size: .
CDR3 DNA: TGTGCCAGTACCAGGGGGTCTGGGAATGAGCAGTTCTTC
CDR3 protein: CASTRGSGNEQFF

V gene: TRBV15
J gene: TRBJ1-6
D gene: .
clone size: few
CDR3 DNA: TGTGCCACCAGCAGAGATCCATCGGGGGGAACACTTGAATCACCCCTCCACTTT
CDR3 protein: CATSRDPSGGTLESPLHF

V gene: TRBV19
J gene: TRBJ2-2
D gene: .
clone size: .
CDR3 DNA: TGTGCCAGTAGTATCAGTCAGGGGCGGAACACCGGGGAGCTGTTTTTT
CDR3 protein: CASSISQGRNTGELFF

V gene: TRBV7-9
J gene: TRBJ2-3
D gene: .
clone size: .
CDR3 DNA: TGTGCCAGCAGCTTAGAGCAGGCGACAGATACGCAGTATTTT
CDR3 protein: CASSLEQATDTQYF

V gene: TRBV4-1
J gene: TRBJ1-1
D gene: TRBD1
clone size: .
CDR3 DNA: TGCGCCAGCAGCCTCCCCCGACAGGGCAACACTGAAGCTTTCTTT
CDR3 protein: CASSLPRQGNTEAFF

V gene: TRBV21-1
J gene: TRBJ1-3
D gene: .
clone size: few
CDR3 DNA: TGTGCCAGCAGCAAATTAGATACAGGGCATATCTCTGGAAACACCATATATTTT
CDR3 protein: CASSKLDTGHISGNTIYF

V gene: TRBV7-2
J gene: TRBJ2-5
D gene: .
clone size: once
CDR3 DNA: TGTGCCAGCAGCTTCCCGGACTACCTTTACCAAGAGACCCAGTACTTC
CDR3 protein: CASSFPDYLYQETQYF

V gene: TRBV28
J gene: TRBJ2-3
D gene: TRBD1
clone size: .
CDR3 DNA: TGTGCCAGTAGTGGACAGGACAACACAGATACGCAGTATTTT
CDR3 protein: CASSGQDNTDTQYF

V gene: TRBV6-6
J gene: TRBJ2-7
D gene: TRBD2
clone size: .
CDR3 DNA: TGTGCCAGCAGTACCGACCGTAGCGGGGGGGCCTACGAGCAGTACTTC
CDR3 protein: CASSTDRSGGAYEQYF

V gene: TRBV5-8
J gene: TRBJ2-1
D gene: .
clone size: .
CDR3 DNA: TGTGCCAGCAGCCGCGTTTACAATGAGCAGTTCTTC
CDR3 protein: CASSRVYNEQFF

V gene: TRBV6-5
J gene: TRBJ1-5
D gene: .
clone size: .
CDR3 DNA: TGTGCCAGCAGTGGCCTGCGGGGGCAGGAGCCCCAGCATTTT
CDR3 protein: CASSGLRGQEPQHF

V gene: TRBV19
J gene: TRBJ1-1
D gene: TRBD1
clone size: few
CDR3 DNA: TGTGCCAGTAGCCGAGGACAGGGGGCCGGAGGAGCTTTCTTT
CDR3 protein: CASSRGQGAGGAFF

V gene: TRBV19
J gene: TRBJ2-6
D gene: .
clone size: .
CDR3 DNA: TGTGCCACCCAGAGACTCAACTCTGGGGCCAACGTCCTGACTTTC
CDR3 protein: CATQRLNSGANVLTF

V gene: TRBV5-6
J gene: TRBJ1-1
D gene: TRBD1
clone size: .
CDR3 DNA: TGTGCCAGCAGCTTCGACAGGGGAGTCAGTATGAACACTGAAGCTTTCTTT
CDR3 protein: CASSFDRGVSMNTEAFF

V gene: TRBV18
J gene: TRBJ2-7
D gene: .
clone size: .
CDR3 DNA: TGTGCCAGCTCACCCCCGGTTTGGGGCGAGCAGTACTTC
CDR3 protein: CASSPPVWGEQYF

V gene: TRBV7-9
J gene: TRBJ2-3
D gene: TRBD2
clone size: once
CDR3 DNA: TGTGCCAGCAGCACGGCACTAGCGGGAGTAACAGATACGCAGTATTTT
CDR3 protein: CASSTALAGVTDTQYF